Following are 4 T cell receptor beta chains from one sample sequenced in a study of OX40 agonist ivuxolimab in advanced cancers. Library method: the immunoSEQ multiplex PCR assay. Imported from immuneACCESS, the table was reduced by TCRdb to in-frame sequences with V and J called. These copies leave out some clones; in studies compared against another copy, an unresolved V gene accounts for under half, and the cause of the remainder is not known. This sample holds roughly 50,000 clones; roughly 88% were observed only once. The biggest ten clones account for around an eighth of the sample. The source material was CD4+ or CD8+ T cells sorted from blood, sampled in a trial of the OX40 agonist ivuxolimab. Source of these receptors: an adult with an advanced solid tumor such as melanoma, head and neck, liver or kidney cancer.

This sequence joins TRBV5-4 and TRBJ1-2; TRBD1 might be the D (5 bases). The ends were cut back, 5 bases at V and 10 bases at J, with 21 bases in the middle. The CDR3 length is 14 residues. Germline loops: CDR1 SGHNT, CDR2 YYREEE (reference sequence). The CDR3 DNA reads as TGTGCCAGCAGATACGGAGGGACTGAGAAGCACTACACCTTC. This codes for CASRYGGTEKHYTF.

The CDR3 nucleotides read TGCGCCAGCCTGGACAGTCAAGGACCTCTAGCCAAAAACATTCAGTACTTC. Its protein product is CASLDSQGPLAKNIQYF. The chain has TRBV5-1 and TRBJ2-4; tentative D call: TRBD1 (6 bases). V shed 7 bases and J shed 0 bases, with 20 bases lying between them. From germline, CDR1 is SGHRS and CDR2 YFSETQ. There are 17 residues in the CDR3.

The V gene is TRBV5-4, the J gene TRBJ2-3; 9 bases agree with TRBD2. V trimming: 6 bases; J trimming: 2 bases; junction bases outside the gene matches: 4. The CDR3 covers 14 residues. From germline, CDR1 is SGHNT and CDR2 YYREEE (reference sequence). CDR3 region: CASNLAGHTDTQYF. CDR3 coding DNA: TGTGCCAGCAATCTAGCGGGGCACACAGATACGCAGTATTTT.

This chain connects TRBV27 to TRBJ1-5; the D is unclear. Trimming stripped 2 bases from V and 2 bases from J, with 10 bases between. This CDR3 is 15 amino acids long. The germline CDR1 and CDR2 sequences are MNHEY and SMNVEV (reference sequence). The CDR3 coding sequence is TGTGCCAGCAGTTTACTCCCTGGGGGCAATCAGCCCCAGCATTTT. This codes for CASSLLPGGNQPQHF.